The 27 T cell receptor beta chains given below trace back to one sample, sequenced in a study of glioma-infiltrating T cells after dendritic cell vaccination. Generated by immunoSEQ multiplex PCR, the TCRdb table keeps only in-frame clones and is missing some. This sample has 70,000 to 100,000 clones, with 83% found just once. Time point here: after dendritic cell vaccination, including at tumor progression/relapse. The material was blood, obtained after dendritic cell vaccination. The receptors here all came from a human donor with glioblastoma.

The CDR3 is CASSLDPEDWVDSNQPQHF. CDR3 coding DNA: TGTGCCAGCAGCTTGGACCCGGAGGATTGGGTAGATAGCAATCAGCCCCAGCATTTT. This chain joins TRBV7-2 and TRBJ1-5; D not certain. Germline-derived CDR1 and CDR2 are SGHTA and FQGNSA. The CDR3 loop spans 19 amino acids. V lost 3 bases to trimming and J lost 0 bases, with 21 bases between them.

The rearrangement joins TRBV5-1 to TRBJ1-2; 12 bases line up with TRBD1. Trimming removed 4 bases from V and 8 bases from J; junction bases left unmatched: 6. The CDR3 covers 14 residues. CDR1 is SGHRS, CDR2 YFSETQ, per germline. The CDR3 nucleotides are TGCGCCAGCAGCCCTGGGACAGGGGGCGACGGCTACACCTTC. It specifies CASSPGTGGDGYTF.

The V and J genes are TRBV7-3 and TRBJ1-3; maybe TRBD1 (5 bases). Germline values: CDR1 SGHTA, CDR2 FQGTGA. This CDR3 has 13 residues. V was shortened by 4 bases and J by 4 bases, with 8 bases between the two germline ends. The CDR3 spells CASSSDSGNTIYF. The CDR3 nucleotides are TGTGCCAGCAGCTCCGACAGCGGAAACACCATATATTTT.

The CDR3 DNA reads as TGTGCCAGCAGTGAATCTGGGACAGGGGGGGACACTGAAGCTTTCTTT. Translated, it gives CASSESGTGGDTEAFF. V and J are TRBV25-1 and TRBJ1-1, with TRBD1 matching over 11 bases. CDR1 is MGHDK and CDR2 is SYGVNS in the germline V gene. V lost 1 base and J lost 3; bases outside the gene matches: 4. This CDR3 region has 16 residues.

The chain employs TRBV4-1 and TRBJ2-7; 10 positions agree with TRBD1. This CDR3 contains 13 residues. Germline CDR1 reads MGHRA; CDR2 reads YSYEKL. V was pared by 4 bases and J by 6 bases, with 3 bases of the junction left unmatched. Here the CDR3 reads CASSRTGGSEQYF. CDR3 nucleotides: TGCGCCAGCAGCCGGACAGGGGGAAGCGAGCAGTACTTC.

This chain joins TRBV6-5 and TRBJ1-2; D is ambiguous. Between the trimmed V and J ends, which lost 7 bases and 3 bases, there was a span of 15 bases. Germline V lookup: CDR1 MNHEY, CDR2 SVGAGI. CDR3 size: 14 residues. The chain's CDR3 is CASTLGGLDYGYTF. The CDR3 DNA sequence: TGTGCCAGCACCCTGGGAGGATTGGACTATGGCTACACCTTC.

The chain links TRBV6-1 to TRBJ1-2; D remains unclear. Germline V gene sequence: CDR1 MNHNS, CDR2 SASEGT. The CDR3 length is 13 residues. V lost 4 bases and J lost 4, with 10 bases in between. The CDR3 DNA follows: TGTGCCAGCAGTGTTAGTCGTACCTATGGCTACACCTTC. This gives the protein CASSVSRTYGYTF.

This sequence joins TRBV5-6 and TRBJ1-3, with D hard to call. This CDR3 comprises 16 residues. Germline values: CDR1 SGHDT, CDR2 YYEEEE. The ends were cut back, 4 bases at V and 0 bases at J, with 14 bases in the middle. The CDR3 loop reads CASSLLSRSSGNTIYF. Here the CDR3 DNA reads TGTGCCAGCAGCCTTCTCTCGCGGAGCTCTGGAAACACCATATATTTT. Drawing the rest from reference TRBV5-6 and TRBJ1-3, the complete variable domain is DAGVTQSPTHLIKTRGQQVTLRCSPKSGHDTVSWYQQALGQGPQFIFQYYEEEERQRGNFPDRFSGHQFPNYSSELNVNALLLGDSALYLCASSLLSRSSGNTIYFGEGSWLTVV.

The rearrangement uses TRBV11-2 and TRBJ2-3; 9 positions agree with TRBD1. The CDR3 is made up of 14 amino acids. J lost 7 bases, V lost 7 bases, and 9 bases had no gene match. Germline V CDR1 and CDR2: SGHAT, FQNNGV. CDR3 amino acids: CASMGQGASNTQYF. CDR3 nucleotide sequence: TGTGCCAGCATGGGACAGGGAGCAAGCAATACGCAGTATTTT.

The V gene is TRBV5-1, the J gene TRBJ1-4; D gene unclear. V lost 5 bases and J lost 3, with 14 bases in between. This CDR3 contains 15 residues. Per germline, CDR1 SGHRS and CDR2 YFSETQ. The CDR3 sequence is CASRTEPGSNEKLFF. The CDR3 region has the DNA TGCGCCAGCAGAACGGAACCGGGTTCTAATGAAAAACTGTTTTTT.

A word on this clone: Other DNA sequences within the sample encode an identical CDR3. The chain has TRBV6-6 and TRBJ2-7; 7 nucleotides line up with TRBD1. CDR1 is MNHNY and CDR2 is SVGAGI in the germline V gene (reference sequence). There are 16 residues in the CDR3. With 4 bases clipped from V and 1 base from J, the junction kept 10 bases outside the gene matches. The CDR3 bases are TGTGCCAGCAGTTCTACCCCGGGACAGCGGTCCTACGAGCAGTACTTC. Its protein product is CASSSTPGQRSYEQYF.

V usage is TRBV9 and J usage is TRBJ2-2; TRBD1 matches 8 bases. Germline CDR1 SGDLS, CDR2 YYNGEE. The CDR3 is 16 residues long. V shed 5 bases and J 8 bases; nucleotides not matched to a gene: 14. CDR3 region: CASSPNQWDRPGELFF. The CDR3 nucleotides read TGTGCCAGCAGTCCAAATCAATGGGACAGGCCGGGGGAGCTGTTTTTT.

This clone was seen only once. The chain employs TRBV5-8 and TRBJ2-7; D is perhaps TRBD2 (6 bases). The germline V gene encodes CDR1 SGHTS and CDR2 YDEGEE. V was cut by 0 bases and J by 3 bases, with 13 bases left in between. CDR3 length: 15 amino acids. The CDR3 DNA reads as TGTGCCAGCAGCTTGGCTACGGGACTGGTCTACGAGCAGTACTTC. Translating it yields CASSLATGLVYEQYF.

A single count supports this clone. This sequence joins TRBV2 and TRBJ2-5; TRBD2 might be the D (6 bases). The V gene's germline CDR1 is SNHLY and CDR2 FYNNEI. V lost 3 bases and J lost 9, with 17 bases in between. CDR3 length equals 14 residues. CDR3 sequence reads: CASSDTSPERPQYF. CDR3 in DNA: TGTGCCAGCAGTGACACTAGCCCCGAGAGACCCCAGTACTTC.

In this sample, this clone turned up once. The rearrangement joins TRBV7-3 to TRBJ2-2, with D perhaps matching TRBD2 (6 bases). CDR1 is SGHTA, CDR2 FQGTGA, per germline. This CDR3 spans 14 amino acids. V was shortened by 8 bases and J by 5 bases, with 15 bases between the two germline ends. The CDR3 nucleotides are TGTGCCAGCTCCCCCGGGGGACTTACCGGGGAGCTGTTTTTT. Amino acid sequence: CASSPGGLTGELFF.

The rearrangement links TRBV9 to TRBJ1-1, with D perhaps TRBD1 (6 bases). The V end was cut by 3 bases, the J end by 2 bases, with 11 bases between. Germline loops: CDR1 SGDLS, CDR2 YYNGEE. The CDR3 totals 14 residues. The CDR3 reads CASSATGFNTEAFF. In DNA form, the CDR3 reads TGTGCCAGCAGCGCGACAGGTTTTAACACTGAAGCTTTCTTT.

This clone was counted once. This chain joins TRBV5-6 and TRBJ1-6, with unresolved D. The CDR3 consists of 16 residues. CDR1 is SGHDT, CDR2 YYEEEE, per germline. Deletions cut 6 bases from V and 4 bases from J, with 17 bases between. CDR3 in amino acids: CASTSLLGQYNSPLHF. Here the CDR3 DNA reads TGTGCCAGCACCTCCCTTTTGGGCCAGTATAATTCACCCCTCCACTTT.

This sequence joins TRBV20-1 and TRBJ1-3, with a weak D call TRBD1 (6 bases). Germline CDR1 is DFQATT and CDR2 is SNEGSKA (reference sequence). V was pared by 7 bases and J by 6 bases, with 10 bases between. The length of the CDR3 is 11 residues. The CDR3 nucleotides are TGCAGTGGACAGGAGGAAAACACCATATATTTT. Its protein is CSGQEENTIYF.

The V and J genes are TRBV29-1 and TRBJ2-7; possible D gene TRBD1, 6 bases. CDR1 SQVTM and CDR2 ANQGSEA come from the germline V gene. This CDR3 region has 13 residues. V dropped 6 bases and J dropped 2 bases, with 14 bases sitting between them. For the CDR3, the DNA is TGCAGCGTGAGGCAGGGGTCCGCCTACGAGCAGTACTTC. It specifies CSVRQGSAYEQYF.

This chain connects TRBV7-9 to TRBJ2-7; the match to TRBD2 covers 7 bases. Germline assignment: CDR1 SEHNR and CDR2 FQNEAQ (reference sequence). This CDR3 comprises 17 residues. Germline trimming cut 6 bases from V and 4 bases from J; bases unmatched to any gene: 18. CDR3 region: CASSPTSEGTATYEQYF. As DNA, the CDR3 is TGTGCCAGCAGTCCTACTAGCGAGGGGACCGCTACATACGAGCAGTACTTC.

V and J are TRBV9 and TRBJ1-1, with TRBD1 as a possible D gene (5 bases). Trimming pared 4 bases from V and 2 bases from J, leaving 15 bases between. CDR1 SGDLS and CDR2 YYNGEE come from the germline V gene. This CDR3 contains 15 residues. In nucleotides, the CDR3 is TGTGCCAGCAGCTTAAATCCGGGGGAAAACACTGAAGCTTTCTTT. This sequence encodes CASSLNPGENTEAFF.

This chain uses TRBV19 with TRBJ2-1, with 7 bases matching TRBD1. Germline V gene lookup returns CDR1 LNHDA and CDR2 SQIVND (reference sequence). The J segment lost 0 bases and the V segment lost 3 bases, leaving 8 bases of the junction unmatched. CDR3 size: 17 residues. CDR3 DNA: TGTGCCAGTAGTATTAGGACAGGCGAAAGCTCCTACAATGAGCAGTTCTTC. Amino acids: CASSIRTGESSYNEQFF.

The chain recombines TRBV7-9 with TRBJ2-5; unclear D gene. TRBJ2-7 explains the end of the DNA better; the J call may be wrong. The CDR3 consists of 13 residues. Germline V lookup: CDR1 SEHNR, CDR2 FQNEAQ (reference sequence). The CDR3 loop is CASSLVSLYEQYF. CDR3 sequence (DNA): TGTGCCAGCAGCTTAGTTAGTCTCTACGAGCAGTACTTC.

A single count supports this clone. The rearrangement links TRBV10-3 to TRBJ1-1, with 9 bases lining up with TRBD1. This CDR3 region has 15 residues. J lost 12 bases, V lost 0 bases, and 11 bases had no gene match. Per germline, CDR1 ENHRY and CDR2 SYGVKD. The CDR3 protein is CAISESKGQGMITFF. The CDR3 DNA reads as TGTGCCATCAGTGAGTCGAAGGGACAGGGTATGATAACTTTCTTT.

The chain couples TRBV6-5 to TRBJ2-2, with TRBD1 matching 7 bases. This CDR3 is built from 15 residues. The junction had 7 bases not matched to a gene; V was cut back by 5 bases and J by 4 bases. Germline lookup yields CDR1 MNHEY and CDR2 SVGAGI. The CDR3 reads CASSRTGASTGELFF. CDR3 sequence (DNA): TGTGCCAGCAGTAGAACAGGGGCGAGCACCGGGGAGCTGTTTTTT.

V is TRBV4-2 and J is TRBJ2-1; 8 bases map to TRBD2. The J segment lost 8 bases and the V segment lost 6 bases, leaving 12 bases of the junction unmatched. CDR1 is LGHNA and CDR2 is YNFKEQ in the germline V gene. The CDR3 is made up of 15 amino acids. As DNA, the CDR3 is TGTGCCAGCAGGCACCCGGGGGGGGGTGGGCATGAGCAGTTCTTC. Its translation: CASRHPGGGGHEQFF.

V and J are TRBV5-6 and TRBJ1-6; 7 bases map to TRBD1. The CDR3 runs 15 residues. In germline, CDR1 is SGHDT, CDR2 YYEEEE. J lost 9 bases, V lost 4 bases, and 10 bases had no gene match. The CDR3 spells CASSTLSTGVSPLHF. The CDR3 coding sequence is TGTGCCAGCAGCACCCTCTCTACAGGGGTTTCACCCCTCCACTTT.